Below are 28 T cell receptor beta chains sequenced from a single sample in a study of blood T cell repertoires in COVID-19. Sequencing used immunoSEQ multiplex PCR; TCRdb keeps in-frame clones, though not all of them. The sample lists 60,000 to 85,000 clones, approximately 80% seen once, with about 12% in the top ten. Sequenced material: peripheral blood. Receptor source: a human donor in a cohort sampled during active COVID-19.

CDR3 protein: CASSPGQGLFTEAFF. The CDR3 DNA sequence: TGTGCCAGTAGTCCGGGACAGGGACTCTTCACTGAAGCTTTCTTT. The chain recombines TRBV19 with TRBJ1-1; 9 bases fit TRBD1. From germline, CDR1 is LNHDA and CDR2 SQIVND (reference sequence). The CDR3 has 15 amino acids. The V segment lost 5 bases and the J segment 4 bases; nucleotides outside the gene matches: 8.

This clone has only one observation. This chain joins TRBV19 and TRBJ1-5; perhaps TRBD1 as D (6 bases). Deletions cut 6 bases from V and 2 bases from J, with 14 bases between. The CDR3 is 15 amino acids. Germline lookup yields CDR1 LNHDA and CDR2 SQIVND (reference sequence). In DNA form, the CDR3 reads TGTGCCAGTAGGACCACAGGGCTCGGCAATCAGCCCCAGCATTTT. It translates to CASRTTGLGNQPQHF.

This clone has only one observation. The V call is TRBV27, the J call TRBJ2-5, with 7 bases matching TRBD2. Germline values: CDR1 MNHEY, CDR2 SMNVEV (reference sequence). The CDR3 spans 15 residues. The J segment lost 5 bases and the V segment lost 4 bases, leaving 10 bases of the junction unmatched. DNA for the CDR3: TGTGCCAGCAGTTCTATTGGGGACTACAGGGAGACCCAGTACTTC. This gives the protein CASSSIGDYRETQYF.

The chain uses TRBV5-1 and TRBJ2-6; TRBD1 matches 7 bases. V shed 1 base, J shed 2 bases, and the junction held 12 bases outside the gene matches. The germline gives CDR1 SGHRS, CDR2 YFSETQ. CDR3 length: 19 amino acids. CDR3: CASSLSMGQHQPGANVLTF. CDR3 nucleotide sequence: TGCGCCAGCAGCTTGAGTATGGGACAGCACCAACCTGGGGCCAACGTCCTGACTTTC.

The chain joins TRBV7-3 to TRBJ2-1; 7 bases line up with TRBD1. After removal of 4 bases from V and 9 bases from J, the junction contained 6 bases not matched to a gene. The CDR3 totals 13 residues. In germline, CDR1 is SGHTA, CDR2 FQGTGA. In DNA, the CDR3 is TGTGCCAGCAGCTCCAACGACAGGGCTGAGCAGTTCTTC. It codes for CASSSNDRAEQFF. The full variable domain, completed using reference TRBV7-3 and TRBJ2-1, is GAGVSQTPSNKVTEKGKYVELRCDPISGHTALYWYRQSLGQGPEFLIYFQGTGAADDSGLPNDRFFAVRPEGSVSTLKIQRTERGDSAVYLCASSSNDRAEQFFGPGTRLTVL.

The gene calls are TRBV5-1 and TRBJ2-3, with 9 nucleotides matching TRBD2. The CDR3 extends over 13 amino acids. CDR1 is SGHRS and CDR2 is YFSETQ in the germline V gene. The V gene end was trimmed by 0 bases and the J gene end by 13 bases; junction bases not matched to a gene: 6. The CDR3 bases are TGCGCCAGCAGCTTGGACCTAGCGGGACCCAAGTATTTT. Its protein product is CASSLDLAGPKYF.

This chain uses TRBV9 with TRBJ2-7, with 9 nucleotides matching TRBD1. The CDR3 has 15 residues. Looked up from germline, CDR1 is SGDLS and CDR2 is YYNGEE. Unmatched junction bases numbered 7, after V lost 4 bases and J lost 2 bases. This CDR3 reads CASSKDRGAPYEQYF. CDR3 nucleotide sequence: TGTGCCAGCAGCAAGGACAGGGGCGCTCCCTACGAGCAGTACTTC.

The gene calls are TRBV9 and TRBJ2-1, with TRBD2 matching over 9 bases. V lost 0 bases, J lost 8 bases, and 9 bases stayed unmatched. The CDR3 loop spans 16 amino acids. Germline V gene sequence: CDR1 SGDLS, CDR2 YYNGEE. The CDR3 nucleotides read TGTGCCAGCAGCGTAGGTTGGCGGGGGGGCCGGGATGAGCAGTTCTTC. It yields the protein CASSVGWRGGRDEQFF.

J is TRBJ1-2 and V is TRBV6-5, with TRBD1 matching 7 bases. The CDR3 length is 14 residues. Germline V gene lookup returns CDR1 MNHEY and CDR2 SVGAGI. V shed 4 bases and J 6 bases; nucleotides not matched to a gene: 8. Written as DNA, the CDR3 is TGTGCCAGCAGTTCGTTACAGGGGAGACATGGCTACACCTTC. Translating gives CASSSLQGRHGYTF.

The V and J genes are TRBV19 and TRBJ2-2; tentative D call: TRBD1 (5 bases). V was cut by 6 bases and J by 4 bases, with 6 bases left in between. The CDR3 has 12 residues. Looked up from germline, CDR1 is LNHDA and CDR2 is SQIVND (reference sequence). The CDR3: CASRTATGELFF. Here the CDR3 DNA reads TGTGCCAGTAGGACAGCCACCGGGGAGCTGTTTTTT.

The genes are TRBV2 and TRBJ2-3; 12 bases match TRBD2. Germline V gives CDR1 SNHLY, CDR2 FYNNEI. The CDR3 has 15 residues. V gave up 7 bases and J gave up 5 bases; unmatched junction bases: 7. In DNA, the CDR3 is TGTGCCAGCAATCGACTAGCGGGAGTTGTAGATACGCAGTATTTT. This sequence encodes CASNRLAGVVDTQYF. Complete variable domain (other parts from reference TRBV2 and TRBJ2-3): EPEVTQTPSHQVTQMGQEVILRCVPISNHLYFYWYRQILGQKVEFLVSFYNNEISEKSEIFDDQFSVERPDGSNFTLKIRSTKLEDSAMYFCASNRLAGVVDTQYFGPGTRLTVL.

This chain links TRBV6-5 with TRBJ2-5, with 7 bases aligning to TRBD1. The V segment lost 6 bases and the J segment 5 bases; nucleotides outside the gene matches: 3. The CDR3 spans 12 residues. Germline V gene data show CDR1 as MNHEY and CDR2 as SVGAGI. Written as DNA, the CDR3 is TGTGCCAGCAGAGGGGGCTGGGAGACCCAGTACTTC. It codes for CASRGGWETQYF.

The V call is TRBV7-9, the J call TRBJ2-5; tentatively, D is TRBD1 (6 bases). The CDR3 runs 16 residues. V shed 5 bases and J shed 4 bases, with 20 bases lying between them. Germline V gene data show CDR1 as SEHNR and CDR2 as FQNEAQ (reference sequence). This CDR3 reads CASSKSGVQWGETQYF. DNA of the CDR3: TGTGCCAGCAGCAAATCAGGGGTACAATGGGGAGAGACCCAGTACTTC.

V is TRBV7-2 and J is TRBJ2-3; the match to TRBD1 covers 7 bases. The CDR3 length is 14 residues. CDR1 is SGHTA, CDR2 FQGNSA, per germline. V trimming: 6 bases; J trimming: 3 bases; junction bases outside the gene matches: 6. Here the CDR3 reads CASRGQSSTDTQYF. In DNA, the CDR3 is TGTGCCAGCAGGGGACAGTCTTCTACAGATACGCAGTATTTT. Combining the CDR3 with reference TRBV7-2 and TRBJ2-3 gives the whole variable domain GAGVSQSPSNKVTEKGKDVELRCDPISGHTALYWYRQSLGQGLEFLIYFQGNSAPDKSGLPSDRFSAERTGGSVSTLTIQRTQQEDSAVYLCASRGQSSTDTQYFGPGTRLTVL.

This rearrangement joins TRBV6-5 to TRBJ2-5; maybe TRBD1 (5 bases). Trimming pared 0 bases from V and 5 bases from J, leaving 7 bases between. The CDR3 consists of 13 residues. Looked up from germline, CDR1 is MNHEY and CDR2 is SVGAGI. The CDR3 here is CASSYSRVETQYF. The CDR3 coding sequence is TGTGCCAGCAGTTACTCCAGGGTTGAGACCCAGTACTTC.

The chain uses TRBV3-1 (or the pseudogene TRBV3-2) and TRBJ2-7; D is unresolved. With 4 bases removed from V and 7 bases from J, the gap between germline ends came to 11 bases. The V gene's germline CDR1 is LGHDT and CDR2 YNNKEL (reference sequence). The CDR3 covers 12 residues. CDR3 protein: CASSRAAWEQYF. The CDR3 nucleotides are TGTGCCAGCAGCCGGGCTGCGTGGGAGCAGTACTTC.

V usage is TRBV12-3 or TRBV12-4 and J usage is TRBJ2-7; unclear D gene. V dropped 3 bases and J dropped 5 bases, with 8 bases sitting between them. The CDR3 loop spans 12 amino acids. In nucleotides, the CDR3 is TGTGCCAGCAGTTTGCACTCGAACGAGCAGTACTTC. This sequence encodes CASSLHSNEQYF.

The J gene is TRBJ1-2, the V gene TRBV7-2, with no clear D. Germline assignment: CDR1 SGHTA and CDR2 FQGNSA. V shed 1 base and J shed 7 bases, with 19 bases lying between them. This CDR3 contains 16 residues. The DNA for the CDR3 is TGTGCCAGCAGCTTAGTTCTATTGATGGAGAGTAGTGGCTACACCTTC. As protein: CASSLVLLMESSGYTF. The whole variable domain, filled in from reference TRBV7-2 and TRBJ1-2, reads GAGVSQSPSNKVTEKGKDVELRCDPISGHTALYWYRQSLGQGLEFLIYFQGNSAPDKSGLPSDRFSAERTGGSVSTLTIQRTQQEDSAVYLCASSLVLLMESSGYTFGSGTRLTVV.

V and J are TRBV19 and TRBJ1-5; D is ambiguous. Germline-derived CDR1 and CDR2 are LNHDA and SQIVND (reference sequence). The CDR3 loop spans 16 amino acids. Trimming shortened V by 3 bases and J by 0 bases, and 12 bases separated the two germline ends. The CDR3: CASSIYGGLSNQPQHF. The CDR3 DNA follows: TGTGCCAGTAGTATTTACGGAGGCCTTAGCAATCAGCCCCAGCATTTT.

This clone appeared a single time. The gene calls are TRBV6-2 or TRBV6-3 and TRBJ1-5; weak D call: TRBD1 (5 bases). The ends were cut back, 6 bases at V and 5 bases at J, with 20 bases in the middle. This CDR3 is 16 amino acids long. Germline CDR1 is MNHEY and CDR2 is SVGEGT. CDR3 loop: CASSRPTRGPDQPQHF. Here the CDR3 DNA reads TGTGCCAGCAGCCGACCTACGCGGGGACCAGATCAGCCCCAGCATTTT.

A note on this clone: The junction departs from germline at one end; a sequencing error may be responsible. The chain combines TRBV24-1 with TRBJ1-4, with D perhaps TRBD1 (6 bases). Germline values: CDR1 KGHDR, CDR2 SFDVKD. This CDR3 spans 13 amino acids. In DNA form, the CDR3 reads TGCAAAACCCCTCAAGGACAGAATGAAAAACTGTTTTTT. Translating it yields CKTPQGQNEKLFF.

V usage is TRBV19 and J usage is TRBJ1-5, with 8 bases fitting TRBD1. V dropped 6 bases and J dropped 0; count of bases not matched to a gene: 13. Germline values: CDR1 LNHDA, CDR2 SQIVND (reference sequence). This CDR3 has 18 residues. This chain's CDR3 is CASRPPSQGGSSNQPQHF. CDR3 nucleotides: TGTGCCAGTAGACCCCCCTCACAGGGGGGGAGTAGCAATCAGCCCCAGCATTTT.

The genes are TRBV6-5 and TRBJ2-5; D possibly corresponds to TRBD1 (5 bases). Germline V lookup: CDR1 MNHEY, CDR2 SVGAGI. The CDR3 is made up of 16 amino acids. The V end was cut by 0 bases, the J end by 2 bases, with 13 bases between. As DNA, the CDR3 is TGTGCCAGCAGTTACTCGAGCAGGGTTAGGCAAGAGACCCAGTACTTC. Amino acids: CASSYSSRVRQETQYF.

CDR3 region: CASTSKGGALFYEQFF. CDR3 DNA: TGTGCCAGCACCTCGAAGGGCGGGGCGCTCTTCTATGAGCAGTTCTTC. This sequence joins TRBV7-2 and TRBJ2-1, with a weak D call TRBD2 (6 bases). Germline V gene sequence: CDR1 SGHTA, CDR2 FQGNSA. V lost 7 bases and J lost 8, with 24 bases in between. The CDR3 consists of 16 residues.

V is TRBV9 and J is TRBJ1-6, with a tentative D call TRBD1 (6 bases). V lost 4 bases and J 4 bases, leaving 12 bases between the germline ends. CDR1 and CDR2 from the germline V gene are SGDLS and YYNGEE. The CDR3 runs 15 residues. This CDR3 is CASSLSQGYNSPLHF. CDR3 nucleotides: TGTGCCAGCAGCCTCTCACAGGGATATAATTCACCCCTCCACTTT.

The rearrangement joins TRBV10-3 to TRBJ2-3, with D possibly TRBD2 on 6 matching bases. V shed 10 bases and J shed 1 base, with 15 bases lying between them. Germline V gives CDR1 ENHRY, CDR2 SYGVKD. The CDR3 runs 14 residues. CDR3 sequence reads: CATSGTERTDTQYF. CDR3 DNA: TGTGCCACCTCCGGGACTGAACGCACAGATACGCAGTATTTT.

V and J are TRBV11-3 and TRBJ1-6; TRBD1 matches at 12 bases. This CDR3 has 16 amino acids. Germline CDR1 is SGHNT and CDR2 is YENEEA. Unmatched junction bases numbered 8, after V lost 4 bases and J lost 10 bases. CDR3 nucleotide sequence: TGTGCCAGCAGCTCCGGGACAGGGGGCGAAGAATCACCCCTCCACTTT. Translating it yields CASSSGTGGEESPLHF.

This chain joins TRBV29-1 and TRBJ2-7, with 7 bases fitting TRBD1. Germline V CDR1 and CDR2: SQVTM, ANQGSEA. CDR3 length: 12 residues. Unmatched junction bases numbered 4, after V lost 8 bases and J lost 0 bases. CDR3 coding DNA: TGCAGCTTCCGGGACAGCTCCTACGAGCAGTACTTC. Protein sequence: CSFRDSSYEQYF.